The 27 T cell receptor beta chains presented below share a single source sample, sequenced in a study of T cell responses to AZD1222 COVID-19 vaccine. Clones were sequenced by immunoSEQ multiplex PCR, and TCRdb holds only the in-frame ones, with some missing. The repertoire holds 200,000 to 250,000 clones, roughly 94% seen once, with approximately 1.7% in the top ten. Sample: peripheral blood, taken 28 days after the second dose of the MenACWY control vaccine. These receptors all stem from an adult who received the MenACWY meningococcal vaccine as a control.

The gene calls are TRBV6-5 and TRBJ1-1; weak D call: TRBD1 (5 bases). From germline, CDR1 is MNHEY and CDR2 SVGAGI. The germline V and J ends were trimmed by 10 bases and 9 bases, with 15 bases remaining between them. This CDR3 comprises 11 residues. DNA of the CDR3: TGTGCCACCGGGAGGGGAGGTAAAGCTTTCTTT. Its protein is CATGRGGKAFF.

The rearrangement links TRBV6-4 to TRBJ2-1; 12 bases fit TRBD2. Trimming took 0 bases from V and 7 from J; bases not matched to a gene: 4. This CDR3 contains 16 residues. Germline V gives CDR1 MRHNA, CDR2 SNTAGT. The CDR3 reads CASSDSASGGVNEQFF. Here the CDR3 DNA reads TGTGCCAGCAGTGACTCGGCTAGCGGGGGGGTTAATGAGCAGTTCTTC.

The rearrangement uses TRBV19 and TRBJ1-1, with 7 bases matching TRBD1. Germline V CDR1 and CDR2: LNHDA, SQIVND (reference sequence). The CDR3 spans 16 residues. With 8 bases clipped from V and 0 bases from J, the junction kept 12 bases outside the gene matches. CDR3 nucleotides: TGTGCCAGTTCGACGTACAGGGGTACCCTGAACACTGAAGCTTTCTTT. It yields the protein CASSTYRGTLNTEAFF.

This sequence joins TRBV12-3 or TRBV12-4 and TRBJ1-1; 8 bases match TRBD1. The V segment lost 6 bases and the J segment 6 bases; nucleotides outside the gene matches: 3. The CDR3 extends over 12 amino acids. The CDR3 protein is CASSQDRAEAFF. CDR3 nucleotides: TGTGCCAGCAGCCAGGACAGGGCTGAAGCTTTCTTT.

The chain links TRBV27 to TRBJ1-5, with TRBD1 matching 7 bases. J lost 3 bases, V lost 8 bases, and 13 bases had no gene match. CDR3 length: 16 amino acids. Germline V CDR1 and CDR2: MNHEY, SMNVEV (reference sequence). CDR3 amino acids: CASRRYRTGLNQPQHF. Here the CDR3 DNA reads TGTGCCAGCCGGAGGTACCGGACAGGCCTCAATCAGCCCCAGCATTTT.

CDR3 sequence (DNA): TGTGCCAACGCCATGTTCAGAGCTTTCTTT. Protein: CANAMFRAFF. The genes are TRBV9 and TRBJ1-1; D not certain. The V gene lost 9 bases and the J gene lost 10 bases, with 13 bases spanning the gap. The CDR3 is 10 amino acids. Per germline, CDR1 SGDLS and CDR2 YYNGEE.

This chain's CDR3 is CASSWTSYNEQFF. The CDR3 DNA reads as TGTGCCAGCAGTTGGACCTCCTACAATGAGCAGTTCTTC. The V call is TRBV28, the J call TRBJ2-1; D is unclear. This CDR3 is built from 13 residues. CDR1 is MDHEN, CDR2 SYDVKM, per germline. V lost 4 bases, J lost 0 bases, and 4 bases lay in between.

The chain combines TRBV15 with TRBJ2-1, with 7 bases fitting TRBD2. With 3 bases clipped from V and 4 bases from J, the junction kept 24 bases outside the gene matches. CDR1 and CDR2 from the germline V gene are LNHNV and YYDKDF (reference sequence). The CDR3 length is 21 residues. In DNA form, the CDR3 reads TGTGCCACCAGCAGTGGGCCTAGCGGAGACCAAGTTCTGGGTTTTTACAATGAGCAGTTCTTC. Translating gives CATSSGPSGDQVLGFYNEQFF.

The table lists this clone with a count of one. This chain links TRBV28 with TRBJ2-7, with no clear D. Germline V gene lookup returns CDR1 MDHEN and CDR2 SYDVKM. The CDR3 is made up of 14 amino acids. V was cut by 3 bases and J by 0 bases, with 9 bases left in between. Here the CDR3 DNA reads TGTGCCAGCAGTTTCCCATCAACCTCCTACGAGCAGTACTTC. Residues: CASSFPSTSYEQYF.

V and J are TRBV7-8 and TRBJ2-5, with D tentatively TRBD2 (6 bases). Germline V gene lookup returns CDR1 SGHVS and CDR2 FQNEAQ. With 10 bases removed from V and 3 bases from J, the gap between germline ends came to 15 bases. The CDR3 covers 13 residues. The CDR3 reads CAMPPGLKETQYF. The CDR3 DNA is TGTGCCATGCCACCGGGACTGAAAGAGACCCAGTACTTC.

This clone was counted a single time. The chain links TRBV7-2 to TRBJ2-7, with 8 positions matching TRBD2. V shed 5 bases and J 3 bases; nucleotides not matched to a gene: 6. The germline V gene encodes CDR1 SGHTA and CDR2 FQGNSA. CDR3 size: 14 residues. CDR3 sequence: CASSRGGTSYEQYF. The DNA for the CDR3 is TGTGCCAGCAGCCGGGGTGGGACTAGCTACGAGCAGTACTTC.

The CDR3 nucleotides are TGTGCCAGCAAGGGGGGCGTAACTAGCTACACCTTC. Translation gives CASKGGVTSYTF. This sequence joins TRBV28 and TRBJ1-2; maybe TRBD1 (6 bases). The germline gives CDR1 MDHEN, CDR2 SYDVKM. Trimming removed 7 bases at V and 9 bases at J, with 15 bases between. The CDR3 has 12 amino acids.

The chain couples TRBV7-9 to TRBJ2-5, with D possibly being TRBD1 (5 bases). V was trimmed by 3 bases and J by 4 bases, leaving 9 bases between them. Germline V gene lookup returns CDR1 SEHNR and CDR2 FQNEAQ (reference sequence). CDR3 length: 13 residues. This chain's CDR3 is CASSFQGPETQYF. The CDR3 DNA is TGTGCCAGCAGCTTTCAGGGCCCAGAGACCCAGTACTTC.

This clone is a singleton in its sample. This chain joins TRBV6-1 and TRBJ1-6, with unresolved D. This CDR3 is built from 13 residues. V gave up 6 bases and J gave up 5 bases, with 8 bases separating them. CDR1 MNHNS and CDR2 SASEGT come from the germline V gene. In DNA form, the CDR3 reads TGTGCCAGCAGGGGTGGAAATAATTCACCCCTCCACTTT. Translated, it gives CASRGGNNSPLHF.

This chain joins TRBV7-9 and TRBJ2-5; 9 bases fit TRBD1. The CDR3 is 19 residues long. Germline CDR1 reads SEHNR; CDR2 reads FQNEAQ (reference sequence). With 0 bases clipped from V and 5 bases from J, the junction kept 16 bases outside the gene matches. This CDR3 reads CASSLAFGQGTARPETQYF. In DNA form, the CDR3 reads TGTGCCAGCAGCTTAGCCTTCGGACAGGGGACGGCACGGCCGGAGACCCAGTACTTC.

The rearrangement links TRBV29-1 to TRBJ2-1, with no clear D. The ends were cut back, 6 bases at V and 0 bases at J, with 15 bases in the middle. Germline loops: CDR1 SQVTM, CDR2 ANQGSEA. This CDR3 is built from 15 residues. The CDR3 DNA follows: TGCAGCGTCACGTACCTAGGGTCCTCCTACAATGAGCAGTTCTTC. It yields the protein CSVTYLGSSYNEQFF.

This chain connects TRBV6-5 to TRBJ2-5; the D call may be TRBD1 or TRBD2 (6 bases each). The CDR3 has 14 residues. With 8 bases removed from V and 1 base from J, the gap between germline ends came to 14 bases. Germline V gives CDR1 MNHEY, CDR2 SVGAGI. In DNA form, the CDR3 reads TGTGCCAGCTCCCGGGGGCACCCCCAAGAGACCCAGTACTTC. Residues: CASSRGHPQETQYF.

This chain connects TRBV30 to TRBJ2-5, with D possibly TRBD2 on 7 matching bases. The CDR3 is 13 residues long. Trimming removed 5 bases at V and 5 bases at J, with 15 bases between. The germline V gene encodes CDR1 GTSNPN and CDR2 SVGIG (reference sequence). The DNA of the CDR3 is TGTGCCTGGGAGGGGGGGCCGCGGGAGACCCAGTACTTC. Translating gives CAWEGGPRETQYF.

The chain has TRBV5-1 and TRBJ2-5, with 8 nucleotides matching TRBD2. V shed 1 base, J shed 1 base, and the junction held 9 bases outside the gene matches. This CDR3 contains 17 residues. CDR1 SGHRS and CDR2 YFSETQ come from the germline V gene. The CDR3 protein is CASSLNRSGIGQETQYF. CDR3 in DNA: TGCGCCAGCAGCTTGAACCGTAGCGGGATTGGCCAAGAGACCCAGTACTTC.

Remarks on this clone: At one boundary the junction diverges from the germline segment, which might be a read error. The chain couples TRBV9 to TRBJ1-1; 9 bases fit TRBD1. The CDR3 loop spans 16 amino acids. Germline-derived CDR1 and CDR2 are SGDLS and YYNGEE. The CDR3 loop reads CASSVDPDRGNPEAFF. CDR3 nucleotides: TGTGCCAGCAGCGTAGATCCCGACAGGGGGAACCCTGAAGCTTTCTTT. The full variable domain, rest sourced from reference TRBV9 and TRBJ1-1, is DSGVTQTPKHLITATGQRVTLRCSPRSGDLSVYWYQQSLDQGLQFLIQYYNGEERAKGNILERFSAQQFPDLHSELNLSSLELGDSALYFCASSVDPDRGNPEAFFGQGTRLTVV.

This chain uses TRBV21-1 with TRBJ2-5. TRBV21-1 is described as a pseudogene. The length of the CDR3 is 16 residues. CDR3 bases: TGTGCCAGCAGCAAGCCCTGGGACGGGTACCAAGAGACCCAGTACTTC. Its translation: CASSKPWDGYQETQYF.

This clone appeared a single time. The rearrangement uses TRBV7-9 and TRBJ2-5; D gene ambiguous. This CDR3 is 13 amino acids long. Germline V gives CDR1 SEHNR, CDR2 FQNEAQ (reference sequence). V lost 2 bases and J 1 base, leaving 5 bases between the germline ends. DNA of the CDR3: TGTGCCAGCAGCTTACCCCCCCAAGAGACCCAGTACTTC. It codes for CASSLPPQETQYF.

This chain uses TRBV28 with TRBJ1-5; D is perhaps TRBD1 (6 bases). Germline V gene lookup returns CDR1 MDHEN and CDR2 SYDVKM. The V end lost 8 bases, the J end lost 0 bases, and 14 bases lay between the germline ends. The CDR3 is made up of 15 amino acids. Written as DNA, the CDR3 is TGTGCCAGCTCCCCGGGGGCTTATAGCAATCAGCCCCAGCATTTT. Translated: CASSPGAYSNQPQHF.

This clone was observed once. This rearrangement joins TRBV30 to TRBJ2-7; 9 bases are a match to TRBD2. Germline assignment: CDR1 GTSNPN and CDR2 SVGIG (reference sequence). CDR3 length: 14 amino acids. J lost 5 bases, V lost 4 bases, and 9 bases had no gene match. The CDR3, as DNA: TGTGCCTGGAACCGCGCGGGAGGGCCTAACGAGCAGTACTTC. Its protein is CAWNRAGGPNEQYF.

CDR3 region: CASSRRDRGADTQYF. The DNA for the CDR3 is TGTGCCAGCTCACGACGGGACAGGGGGGCAGATACGCAGTATTTT. The chain couples TRBV18 to TRBJ2-3; 11 nucleotides align to TRBD1. This CDR3 spans 15 amino acids. With V trimmed by 4 bases and J by 4 bases, 4 bases remained unmatched. Per germline, CDR1 KGHSH and CDR2 LQKENI.

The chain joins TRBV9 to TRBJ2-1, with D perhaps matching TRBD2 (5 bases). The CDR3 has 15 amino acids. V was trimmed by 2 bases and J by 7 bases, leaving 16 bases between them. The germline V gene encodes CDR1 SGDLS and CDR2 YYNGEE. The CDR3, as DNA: TGTGCCAGCAGCGTTAACACTCGGGGTTGGAATGAGCAGTTCTTC. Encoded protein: CASSVNTRGWNEQFF.

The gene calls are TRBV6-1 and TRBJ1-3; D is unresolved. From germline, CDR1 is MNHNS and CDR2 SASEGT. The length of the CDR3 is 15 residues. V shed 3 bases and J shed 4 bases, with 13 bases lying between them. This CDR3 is CASSEVGAAGNTIYF. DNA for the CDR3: TGTGCCAGCAGTGAGGTGGGCGCGGCGGGAAACACCATATATTTT.